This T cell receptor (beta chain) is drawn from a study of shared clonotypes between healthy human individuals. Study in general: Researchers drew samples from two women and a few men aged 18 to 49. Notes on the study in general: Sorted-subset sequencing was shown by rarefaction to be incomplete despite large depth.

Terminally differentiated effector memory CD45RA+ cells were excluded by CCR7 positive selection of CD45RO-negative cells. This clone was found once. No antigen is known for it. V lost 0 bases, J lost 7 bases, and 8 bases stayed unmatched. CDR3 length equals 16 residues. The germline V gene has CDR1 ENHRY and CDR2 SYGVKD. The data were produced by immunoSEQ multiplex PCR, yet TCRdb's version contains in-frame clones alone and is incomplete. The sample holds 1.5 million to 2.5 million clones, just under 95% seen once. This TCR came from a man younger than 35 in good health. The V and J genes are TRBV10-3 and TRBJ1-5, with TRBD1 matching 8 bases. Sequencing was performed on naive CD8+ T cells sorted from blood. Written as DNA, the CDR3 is TGTGCCATCAGTGAGTCTGGACAGGGTTTAGGCCAGCCCCAGCATTTT. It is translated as CAISESGQGLGQPQHF.